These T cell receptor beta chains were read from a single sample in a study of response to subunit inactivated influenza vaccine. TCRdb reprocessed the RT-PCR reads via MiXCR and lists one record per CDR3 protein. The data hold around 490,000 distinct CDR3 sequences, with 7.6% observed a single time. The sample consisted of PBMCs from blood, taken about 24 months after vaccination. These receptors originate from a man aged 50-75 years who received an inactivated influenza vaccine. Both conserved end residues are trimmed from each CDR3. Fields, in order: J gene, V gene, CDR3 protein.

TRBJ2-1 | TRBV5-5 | ASSLPTRNEQF
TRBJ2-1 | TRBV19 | ASSNGKFYNEQF
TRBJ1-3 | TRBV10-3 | AIFDRGVGNTIY
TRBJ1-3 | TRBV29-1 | SVEDRNGNTIY
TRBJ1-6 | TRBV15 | ATSRDPRANSPLH
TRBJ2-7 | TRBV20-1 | SARGFGTGKYEQY
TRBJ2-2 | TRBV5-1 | ASSNPGELF
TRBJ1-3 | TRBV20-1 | SATATGGYSGNTIY
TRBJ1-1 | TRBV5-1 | ASSLGQGATEAF
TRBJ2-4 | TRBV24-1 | ATSDPGTSGAIQY
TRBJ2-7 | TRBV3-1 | ASSQDRGSYEQY
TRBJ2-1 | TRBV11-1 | ASSLPEFSSYNEQF
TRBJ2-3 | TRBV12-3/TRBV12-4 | ASSFSGGKDTQY
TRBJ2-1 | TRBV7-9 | ASSSRGAGGNNEQF
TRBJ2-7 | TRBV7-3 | ASSLYAGSSYEQY
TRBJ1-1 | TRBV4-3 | ASSQELSREAF
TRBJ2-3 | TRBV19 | ASSKTVAGFYSDTQY
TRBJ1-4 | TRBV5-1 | ASSYEGTNEKLF